This T cell receptor (beta chain) was obtained from a study of PD-L1 blockade in urothelial cancer. The wider study: When patients started atezolizumab in about 2014, it was given at 1,200 mg intravenously every 3 weeks. Males with bladder-origin urothelial cancer made up about 90% of the roughly 29 patients.

Some clones are missing from TCRdb's copy, which holds only in-frame ones; the method was immunoSEQ multiplex PCR. The data show 100,000 or so clones, over 80% seen once. This CDR3 spans 17 amino acids. The germline CDR1 and CDR2 sequences are SGDLS and YYNGEE. The V and J ends lost 4 bases and 8 bases, in that order; junction bases with no gene match: 10. The chain couples TRBV9 to TRBJ2-2; TRBD2 matches 14 bases. The sequenced sample was PBMCs, obtained around atezolizumab (anti-PD-L1) treatment. The source is a woman aged 80 or over with urothelial cancer. The CDR3 here is CASSLGTSGSLIGELFF. DNA of the CDR3: TGTGCCAGCAGCCTCGGGACTAGCGGGAGTCTCATTGGGGAGCTGTTTTTT.